The 28 T cell receptor beta chains below were found in one sample sequenced in a study of identifying expanded T cells in peripheral blood. Generated by immunoSEQ multiplex PCR, the TCRdb table keeps only in-frame clones and is missing some. Of about 82,000 clones in the sample, around 90% were seen once. The sequenced sample consisted of blood. The receptors were sampled from a person aged 18-69 years in good health.

J is TRBJ1-1 and V is TRBV5-1; D is undetermined. Trimming took off 3 bases at V and 0 bases at J, with 12 bases between the two ends. The CDR3 extends over 15 amino acids. Germline V gene sequence: CDR1 SGHRS, CDR2 YFSETQ. CDR3 nucleotide sequence: TGCGCCAGCAGCTCGCACGGGGAGGTGAACACTGAAGCTTTCTTT. This encodes CASSSHGEVNTEAFF.

The CDR3 reads CASSLEAGGASPLHF. In nucleotides, the CDR3 is TGTGCCAGCAGTTTAGAAGCCGGGGGCGCGTCACCCCTCCACTTT. The gene calls are TRBV27 and TRBJ1-6, with D possibly being TRBD1 (6 bases). V shed 2 bases and J shed 10 bases, with 15 bases lying between them. This CDR3 comprises 15 residues. Looked up from germline, CDR1 is MNHEY and CDR2 is SMNVEV (reference sequence).

This clone has a handful of counts. V usage is TRBV7-9 and J usage is TRBJ1-2, with TRBD1 matching 7 bases. This CDR3 has 13 amino acids. After removal of 5 bases from V and 8 bases from J, the junction contained 8 bases not matched to a gene. Germline-derived CDR1 and CDR2 are SEHNR and FQNEAQ (reference sequence). The CDR3 bases are TGTGCCAGCAGCCCTACAGGGGTCTCAGGCTACACCTTC. Translated, it gives CASSPTGVSGYTF.

This chain connects TRBV15 to TRBJ2-7, with D perhaps matching TRBD2 (6 bases). Trimming cost V 0 bases and J 2 bases, with 14 bases left between them. The germline CDR1 and CDR2 sequences are LNHNV and YYDKDF (reference sequence). The CDR3 runs to 16 residues. The CDR3: CATSREGPPGAYEQYF. CDR3 in DNA: TGTGCCACCAGCAGAGAGGGCCCACCGGGAGCCTACGAGCAGTACTTC.

The chain couples TRBV14 to TRBJ2-3, with TRBD2 identical over 7 bases. The trim removed 4 bases at V and 2 bases at J, leaving 6 bases unmatched. The germline V gene has CDR1 SGHDN and CDR2 FVKESK. This CDR3 is 15 amino acids long. Here the CDR3 DNA reads TGTGCCAGCAGCCGGCAGCTAGCGGCCACAGATACGCAGTATTTT. It translates to CASSRQLAATDTQYF.

The chain carries TRBV6-1 and TRBJ1-5; tentatively, D is TRBD1 (5 bases). CDR1 is MNHNS, CDR2 SASEGT, per germline. This CDR3 spans 15 amino acids. The V end was cut by 4 bases, the J end by 4 bases, with 14 bases between. DNA for the CDR3: TGTGCCAGCAGTGCCGGGGACCTCCAAAATCAGCCCCAGCATTTT. Translation: CASSAGDLQNQPQHF.

The rearrangement uses TRBV11-3 and TRBJ1-1; perhaps TRBD1 as D (5 bases). Germline V gene data show CDR1 as SGHNT and CDR2 as YENEEA. Trimming stripped 5 bases from V and 6 bases from J, with 19 bases between. The CDR3 runs 15 residues. CDR3 in amino acids: CASSPRKGPGPEAFF. The CDR3 DNA reads TGTGCCAGCAGCCCGCGAAAGGGGCCAGGGCCTGAAGCTTTCTTT.

The chain recombines TRBV19 with TRBJ2-5, with 7 positions matching TRBD2. CDR1 is LNHDA, CDR2 SQIVND, per germline (reference sequence). J was trimmed by 5 bases and V by 3 bases; bases with no gene match: 3. The CDR3 is 13 amino acids. The CDR3 DNA follows: TGTGCCAGTAGTATCCAGCGGGACGAGACCCAGTACTTC. It yields the protein CASSIQRDETQYF.

The V call is TRBV7-9, the J call TRBJ2-2; D gene ambiguous. Between the trimmed V and J ends, which lost 1 base and 1 base, there was a span of 7 bases. This CDR3 is 15 amino acids long. The germline CDR1 and CDR2 sequences are SEHNR and FQNEAQ (reference sequence). This CDR3 is CASSLVSQNTGELFF. CDR3 sequence (DNA): TGTGCCAGCAGCTTAGTTTCCCAGAACACCGGGGAGCTGTTTTTT.

The V call is TRBV27, the J call TRBJ1-1, with D unclear. Trimming removed 0 bases from V and 4 bases from J, with 9 bases in between. Per the germline V gene, CDR1 is MNHEY and CDR2 is SMNVEV (reference sequence). This CDR3 has 14 residues. Written as DNA, the CDR3 is TGTGCCAGCAGTTTATCCCAGCGGATCACTGAAGCTTTCTTT. Protein sequence: CASSLSQRITEAFF.

The DNA for the CDR3 is TGTGCCAGCAGCTTCAGGGGGCATCAGCCCCAGCATTTT. Its protein product is CASSFRGHQPQHF. This chain links TRBV7-8 with TRBJ1-5; 8 bases line up with TRBD1. The ends lost 3 bases at V and 5 bases at J; junction bases unmatched: 0. Per germline, CDR1 SGHVS and CDR2 FQNEAQ. The CDR3 extends over 13 amino acids.

The gene calls are TRBV5-4 and TRBJ1-2, with D possibly TRBD1 on 5 matching bases. This CDR3 region has 13 residues. V was clipped by 3 bases and J by 5 bases, with 11 bases between them. Germline V gives CDR1 SGHNT, CDR2 YYREEE (reference sequence). In nucleotides, the CDR3 is TGTGCCAGCAGCTCCGTAGGGGAATATGGCTACACCTTC. Its translation: CASSSVGEYGYTF.

This clone came up once. V usage is TRBV30 and J usage is TRBJ1-1; D remains unclear. Germline CDR1 is GTSNPN and CDR2 is SVGIG (reference sequence). V was pared by 4 bases and J by 5 bases, with 8 bases between. The CDR3 has 11 amino acids. CDR3 amino acids: CAWIVLTEAFF. CDR3 DNA: TGTGCCTGGATAGTACTGACTGAAGCTTTCTTT.

This rearrangement joins TRBV29-1 to TRBJ1-2; 7 positions match TRBD1. Germline values: CDR1 SQVTM, CDR2 ANQGSEA. The CDR3 covers 13 residues. V trimming: 5 bases; J trimming: 2 bases; junction bases outside the gene matches: 5. This chain's CDR3 is CSVPQGDNYGYTF. DNA of the CDR3: TGCAGCGTTCCCCAGGGGGACAACTATGGCTACACCTTC.

As DNA, the CDR3 is TGTGCCAGCAGCTGGGGACAGCCCAAGGGGGTTTTGAATTCACCCCTCCACTTT. It yields the protein CASSWGQPKGVLNSPLHF. The chain recombines TRBV13 with TRBJ1-6, with 7 bases identical to TRBD1. Germline V lookup: CDR1 PRHDT, CDR2 FYEKMQ (reference sequence). The CDR3 spans 18 residues. The V gene end was trimmed by 4 bases and the J gene end by 7 bases; junction bases not matched to a gene: 16.

The rearrangement joins TRBV30 to TRBJ1-1, with D possibly TRBD1 on 5 matching bases. This CDR3 has 13 residues. Deletions cut 1 base from V and 1 base from J, with 7 bases between. The germline V gene has CDR1 GTSNPN and CDR2 SVGIG (reference sequence). CDR3 residues: CAWSGGTNTEAFF. CDR3 DNA: TGTGCCTGGAGTGGAGGGACGAACACTGAAGCTTTCTTT.

The rearrangement links TRBV14 to TRBJ1-2, with D perhaps TRBD1 (6 bases). The germline gives CDR1 SGHDN, CDR2 FVKESK. The CDR3 length is 15 residues. V was cut by 8 bases and J by 0 bases, with 16 bases left in between. The CDR3, as DNA: TGTGCCAGCCGCGACGGGGGGGGCACTAACTATGGCTACACCTTC. It is translated as CASRDGGGTNYGYTF.

This clone was counted once. The chain joins TRBV29-1 to TRBJ1-2; 10 bases match TRBD1. CDR3 size: 16 residues. In germline, CDR1 is SQVTM, CDR2 ANQGSEA. V was clipped by 5 bases and J by 8 bases; unmatched bases: 17. CDR3 in amino acids: CSVQTGQGIIGRGYTF. The CDR3 DNA sequence: TGCAGCGTTCAAACGGGACAGGGGATAATCGGGCGCGGCTACACCTTC.

J is TRBJ1-3 and V is TRBV2; 8 positions agree with TRBD1. J was trimmed by 0 bases and V by 6 bases; bases with no gene match: 16. The CDR3 runs to 19 residues. The germline gives CDR1 SNHLY, CDR2 FYNNEI. The CDR3 bases are TGTGCCAGCAGATTCGGACAGGGCATCCTAATCAACTCTGGAAACACCATATATTTT. Protein sequence: CASRFGQGILINSGNTIYF.

V and J are TRBV19 and TRBJ1-2; D unresolved. Looked up from germline, CDR1 is LNHDA and CDR2 is SQIVND (reference sequence). V dropped 5 bases and J dropped 7 bases, with 8 bases sitting between them. There are 11 residues in the CDR3. The chain's CDR3 is CASSERRGYTF. The CDR3 DNA reads as TGTGCCAGTAGTGAAAGACGTGGCTACACCTTC.

V gene TRBV4-3 combines with J gene TRBJ2-3; D is uncertain. CDR3 length: 13 residues. V lost 0 bases and J lost 5, with 6 bases in between. CDR1 LGHNA and CDR2 YSLEER come from the germline V gene. In nucleotides, the CDR3 is TGCGCCAGCAGCCAAGATTTTAGAGATACGCAGTATTTT. This codes for CASSQDFRDTQYF.

The chain uses TRBV5-4 and TRBJ1-4; D is possibly TRBD1 (5 bases). There are 15 residues in the CDR3. Trimming left V 3 bases short and J 4 bases short, with 13 bases between. Germline V CDR1 and CDR2: SGHNT, YYREEE (reference sequence). The CDR3 loop reads CASSSRGEGNEKLFF. As DNA, the CDR3 is TGTGCCAGCAGCTCACGAGGGGAAGGTAATGAAAAACTGTTTTTT.

The genes are TRBV7-8 and TRBJ2-7; TRBD2 matches 9 bases. This CDR3 region has 14 residues. The junction had 7 bases not matched to a gene; V was cut back by 5 bases and J by 5 bases. Germline V gene sequence: CDR1 SGHVS, CDR2 FQNEAQ. The CDR3 region is CASSPGTSWDEQYF. CDR3 nucleotides: TGTGCCAGCAGCCCAGGGACTAGCTGGGACGAGCAGTACTTC.

The chain uses TRBV5-6 and TRBJ2-1; D not certain. Germline V CDR1 and CDR2: SGHDT, YYEEEE. V dropped 0 bases and J dropped 10 bases, with 5 bases sitting between them. CDR3 size: 11 residues. CDR3 DNA: TGTGCCAGCAGCTTGGCGGTGGAGCAGTTCTTC. It encodes CASSLAVEQFF.

The chain carries TRBV30 and TRBJ2-7, with a weak D call TRBD2 (5 bases). V was pared by 0 bases and J by 9 bases, with 21 bases between. The CDR3 spans 15 residues. Germline lookup yields CDR1 GTSNPN and CDR2 SVGIG (reference sequence). CDR3 nucleotides: TGTGCCTGGAGTGTATCAGGTCCTAGGAGGCAGGCGCAGTACTTC. Translating gives CAWSVSGPRRQAQYF.

The rearrangement links TRBV19 to TRBJ1-2; D might be TRBD1 (6 bases). The CDR3 is 15 amino acids. Trimming stripped 5 bases from V and 5 bases from J, with 18 bases between. Germline-derived CDR1 and CDR2 are LNHDA and SQIVND (reference sequence). CDR3: CASSPRATGRYGYTF. The CDR3 nucleotides are TGTGCCAGTAGTCCCCGGGCCACAGGGAGGTATGGCTACACCTTC. Full variable domain (outside the CDR3, taken from reference TRBV19 and TRBJ1-2): DGGITQSPKYLFRKEGQNVTLSCEQNLNHDAMYWYRQDPGQGLRLIYYSQIVNDFQKGDIAEGYSVSREKKESFPLTVTSAQKNPTAFYLCASSPRATGRYGYTFGSGTRLTVV.

This clone was recorded only once. The J gene is TRBJ2-7, the V gene TRBV18, with D perhaps matching TRBD1 (6 bases). Trimming took 6 bases from V and 5 from J, leaving 20 bases between them. The CDR3 totals 15 residues. CDR1 KGHSH and CDR2 LQKENI come from the germline V gene. The CDR3: CASSPSGDRLDEQYF. DNA of the CDR3: TGTGCCAGCTCCCCCTCAGGGGATCGTCTCGACGAGCAGTACTTC.

The chain uses TRBV5-1 and TRBJ1-2, with 9 bases matching TRBD1. This CDR3 has 16 amino acids. Germline loops: CDR1 SGHRS, CDR2 YFSETQ. V lost 0 bases and J lost 8; bases outside the gene matches: 11. The DNA of the CDR3 is TGCGCCAGCAGCTTGGGCTCCGGGACAGGGTTCGGGGGCTACACCTTC. Its translation is CASSLGSGTGFGGYTF.